The next 7 T cell receptor beta chains were all read from a single sample in a study of T cell repertoires in cytomegalovirus infection. TCRdb independently ran MiXCR on the reads; one entry per CDR3 protein. This table has fewer than 700,000 distinct CDR3 sequences, 20% to 25% appearing once. Sequenced: CD8+ T cells from PBMCs. The receptors shown here come from a human donor in good health (CMV status not recorded). Some clones in this sample may be carry-over from other donors' samples.

The chain employs TRBV28 and TRBJ2-3; D remains ambiguous. The V end was cut by 5 bases, the J end by 5 bases, with 14 bases between. Germline CDR1 and CDR2: MDHEN and SYDVKM. CDR3 length: 14 amino acids. CDR3 in DNA: TGTGCCAGCAGTGCCCAGGCCCGCGGAGATACGCAGTATTTT. Protein: CASSAQARGDTQYF.

This clonotype came up once. J is TRBJ2-1 and V is TRBV20-1; 12 bases are shared with TRBD1. Per germline, CDR1 DFQATT and CDR2 SNEGSKA (reference sequence). V lost 6 bases, J lost 8 bases, and 8 bases stayed unmatched. This CDR3 spans 14 amino acids. The CDR3 is CSAPGTGGWDEQFF. The CDR3 coding sequence is TGCAGTGCACCCGGGACAGGGGGCTGGGATGAGCAGTTCTTC.

The chain joins TRBV7-3 to TRBJ2-6, with 8 bases aligning to TRBD1. The ends lost 3 bases at V and 0 bases at J; junction bases unmatched: 1. The CDR3 contains 16 residues. Looked up from germline, CDR1 is SGHTA and CDR2 is FQGTGA. Here the CDR3 reads CASSLDRVSGANVLTF. The CDR3 region has the DNA TGTGCCAGCAGCTTGGACAGGGTCTCTGGGGCCAACGTCCTGACTTTC.

This rearrangement joins TRBV20-1 to TRBJ1-2; unclear D gene. The CDR3 contains 13 residues. Trimming cost V 1 base and J 4 bases, with 10 bases left between them. Germline CDR1 and CDR2: DFQATT and SNEGSKA (reference sequence). The CDR3 DNA follows: TGCAGTGCTAGAGGCTCCCTGCGCTATGGCTACACCTTC. Translated: CSARGSLRYGYTF.

V gene TRBV27 combines with J gene TRBJ2-7; a weak D match, TRBD1 (5 bases). The germline V gene has CDR1 MNHEY and CDR2 SMNVEV (reference sequence). Trimming pared 11 bases from V and 5 bases from J, leaving 19 bases between. The CDR3 covers 13 residues. CDR3 protein: CASWAGPLHEQYV. Written as DNA, the CDR3 is TGTGCCTCCTGGGCAGGGCCATTGCACGAGCAGTACGTC.

This clonotype was observed a few times. The J gene is TRBJ2-5, the V gene TRBV27; D possibly corresponds to TRBD2 (7 bases). CDR3 size: 15 residues. V lost 2 bases and J 6 bases, leaving 16 bases between the germline ends. Looked up from germline, CDR1 is MNHEY and CDR2 is SMNVEV (reference sequence). The CDR3 nucleotides read TGTGCCAGCAGTTTAATGGCGGGGGCCCCCCAGACCCAGTACTTC. Translation gives CASSLMAGAPQTQYF.

V usage is TRBV4-3 and J usage is TRBJ2-1, with D hard to call. Germline-derived CDR1 and CDR2 are LGHNA and YSLEER. The length of the CDR3 is 13 residues. Trimming shortened V by 0 bases and J by 5 bases, and 5 bases separated the two germline ends. CDR3 bases: TGCGCCAGCAGCCAAGATCGGGACAATGAGCAGTTCTTC. Translating gives CASSQDRDNEQFF.